This TCR beta chain was identified during a study of beta chain features in type 1 diabetes. Trimming removed 0 bases at V and 6 bases at J, with 12 bases between. CDR1 is MNHEY, CDR2 SVGAGI, per germline. The length of the CDR3 is 16 residues. The authors reverse transcribed all of the isolated RNA, so sequencing captured expressed TCRB transcripts. Repertoires were generated with immunoSEQ multiplex PCR, while TCRdb's copy carries only in-frame clones and drops some. The top ten hold more than 0.9% of the sample, which has around 300,000 clones, roughly 8% seen once. This TCR was sampled from a woman in her late teens or twenties in good health. The source material was central memory CD4+ T cells from blood. The chain has TRBV6-5 and TRBJ1-6, with a tentative D call TRBD1 (5 bases). CDR3 sequence: CASSYSKTAPNSPLHF. CDR3 in DNA: TGTGCCAGCAGTTACTCGAAGACAGCCCCTAATTCACCCCTCCACTTT.